A selection of T cell receptor beta chains follows, all from one sample in a study of shared clonotypes between healthy human individuals. Repertoires were generated with immunoSEQ multiplex PCR, while TCRdb's copy carries only in-frame clones and drops some. The sample shows 300,000 to 400,000 clones, less than 85% of them seen only once. Specimen: memory CD4+ T cells sorted from blood. These receptors were collected from a man aged 25 to 40 in good health. CDR3s include the opening cysteine and the closing phenylalanine or tryptophan. A D gene is named only where the DNA matches it firmly. Only some rows state a clone size, as once, few, many or a class for expanded clones.

size	D	V	J	DNA	CDR3
-	-	TRBV11-3	TRBJ2-1	TGTGCCAGCAGCTTAGGGGCGGGACCCTCCTACAATGAGCAGTTCTTC	CASSLGAGPSYNEQFF
-	TRBD2	TRBV4-1	TRBJ2-2	TGCGCCAGCAGCCAAGAACCTTTAGGACTAGCGGGAGAGGCCGGGGAGCTGTTTTTT	CASSQEPLGLAGEAGELFF
few	-	TRBV5-1	TRBJ1-5	TGCGCCAGCCCGGAGTATAGCAATCAGCCCCAGCATTTT	CASPEYSNQPQHF
-	TRBD1	TRBV28	TRBJ1-2	TGTGCCAGCAGTCTCTTGACAGGGGGGTATGGCTACACCTTC	CASSLLTGGYGYTF
-	-	TRBV13	TRBJ2-6	TGTGCCAGCAGCGTCCGATCTGGGGCCAACGTCCTGACTTTC	CASSVRSGANVLTF
-	TRBD2	TRBV18	TRBJ2-2	TGTGCCAGCTCACCACATCCTAGCGGTGTCGGGGAGCTGTTTTTT	CASSPHPSGVGELFF
-	TRBD2	TRBV4-3	TRBJ2-3	TGCGCCAGCAGCCAACTAGCGGGAGCGGGAACAGATACGCAGTATTTT	CASSQLAGAGTDTQYF
many	TRBD2	TRBV29-1	TRBJ2-2	TGCAGCGTCCGGGAGAATCGGGGGGATTCCGGGGAGCTGTTTTTT	CSVRENRGDSGELFF
once	-	TRBV2	TRBJ2-3	TGTGCCAGCAGTGCTCAGGGGGGAGCGGGAGCAGATACGCAGTATTTT	CASSAQGGAGADTQYF
-	-	TRBV27	TRBJ2-7	TGTGCCAGCAGTTTACAGCGCGAATCCTACGAGCAGTACTTC	CASSLQRESYEQYF
-	-	TRBV2	TRBJ1-1	TGTGCCAGCTCCGACCGGGGTAGGGGCACTGAAGCTTTCTTT	CASSDRGRGTEAFF
-	-	TRBV5-1	TRBJ2-5	TGCGCCAGCAGCGATACTAGTTTGCGAGAGACCCAGTACTTC	CASSDTSLRETQYF
-	TRBD1	TRBV6-1	TRBJ2-6	TGTGCCAGCAGTGCGGCGACAGGGGCGACTGGGGCCAACGTCCTGACTTTC	CASSAATGATGANVLTF
few	-	TRBV30	TRBJ1-1	TGTGCCTGGCGGAAGGACACTGAAGCTTTCTTT	CAWRKDTEAFF
-	-	TRBV18	TRBJ2-1	TGTGCCAGCTCACCCCTCGCGGGGGCGGAAAATGAGCAGTTCTTC	CASSPLAGAENEQFF
once	-	TRBV6-1	TRBJ1-2	TGTGCCAGCAGTGAAGTCGAGACCCCGGCGGCCTATGGCTACACCTTC	CASSEVETPAAYGYTF
-	TRBD1	TRBV5-1	TRBJ1-1	TGCGCCAGCAGCTTAGAACCGGGACAGAGGGACATGAACACTGAAGCTTTCTTT	CASSLEPGQRDMNTEAFF
-	-	TRBV10-3	TRBJ2-2	TGTGCCAGCAGTCGGACTATAACCGGGGAGCTGTTTTTT	CASSRTITGELFF
once	-	TRBV6-1	TRBJ2-1	TGTGCCAGCAGTGAAGCTGTGATTTACAATGAGCAGTTCTTC	CASSEAVIYNEQFF
-	-	TRBV18	TRBJ2-5	TGTGCCAGCTCACCGGCGCTGGGGAAAGAGACCCAGTACTTC	CASSPALGKETQYF
-	-	TRBV2	TRBJ2-3	TGTGCCAGCGTGAGAAACCATCGCACAGATACGCAGTATTTT	CASVRNHRTDTQYF
-	TRBD1	TRBV5-1	TRBJ2-5	TGCGCCAGCAGCTTGTCCGGGACAGCTACCCAAGAGACCCAGTACTTC	CASSLSGTATQETQYF
once	TRBD2	TRBV7-6	TRBJ2-3	TGTGCCAGCAGCCCGACTAGCGGGGTCACAGATACGCAGTATTTT	CASSPTSGVTDTQYF
-	-	TRBV6-1	TRBJ2-6	TGTGCCAGCAGTGAAGCCTCGGGCACCTCTGGGGCCAACGTCCTGACTTTC	CASSEASGTSGANVLTF